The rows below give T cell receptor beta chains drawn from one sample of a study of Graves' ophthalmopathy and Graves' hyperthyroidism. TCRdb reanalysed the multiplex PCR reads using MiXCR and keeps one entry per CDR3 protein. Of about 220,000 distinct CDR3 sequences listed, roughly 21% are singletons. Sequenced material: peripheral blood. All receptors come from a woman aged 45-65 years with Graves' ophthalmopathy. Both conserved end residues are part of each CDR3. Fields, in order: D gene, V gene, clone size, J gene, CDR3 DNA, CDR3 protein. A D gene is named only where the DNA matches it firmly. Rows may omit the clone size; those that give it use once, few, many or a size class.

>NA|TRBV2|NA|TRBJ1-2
TGTGCCAGCAGCGCTGGGGGACCCTATGGCTACACCTTC
CASSAGGPYGYTF
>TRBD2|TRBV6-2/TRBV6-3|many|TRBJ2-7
TGTGCCAGCAGTGCGGGACTAGCTCTTGGCTACGAGCAGTACTTC
CASSAGLALGYEQYF
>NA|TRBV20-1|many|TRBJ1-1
TGCAGTGCTAAACAGCCTTACACTGAAGCTTTCTTT
CSAKQPYTEAFF
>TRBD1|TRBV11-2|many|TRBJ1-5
TGTGCCAGCAGCTTAGAAACAGGGGGCGGCAATCAGCCCCAGCATTTT
CASSLETGGGNQPQHF
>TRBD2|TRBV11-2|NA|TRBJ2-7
TGTGCCAGTAAAATAGCGGGACCTCTCCACGAGCAGTACTTC
CASKIAGPLHEQYF
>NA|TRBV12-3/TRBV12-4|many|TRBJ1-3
TGTGCCAGCGCGCAGGTTGGAAACACCATATATTTT
CASAQVGNTIYF
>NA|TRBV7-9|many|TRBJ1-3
TGTGCCAGCAGCTTAGCGCTCTTGTCTGGAAACACCATATATTTT
CASSLALLSGNTIYF
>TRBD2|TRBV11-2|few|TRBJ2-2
TGTGCCAGCAGCTTGGGGACTAGCGGGTCGAACACCGGGGAGCTGTTTTTT
CASSLGTSGSNTGELFF
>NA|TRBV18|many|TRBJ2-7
TGTGCCAGCTCACTAGGACTGTTTGGCGAGCAGTACTTC
CASSLGLFGEQYF
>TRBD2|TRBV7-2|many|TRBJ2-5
TGTGCCAGCGGGCTAGCGGGGCCCCAAGAGACCCAGTACTTC
CASGLAGPQETQYF
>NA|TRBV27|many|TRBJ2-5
TGTGCCAGCAGCTTCGATAGGGGTAACCAAGAGACCCAGTACTTC
CASSFDRGNQETQYF
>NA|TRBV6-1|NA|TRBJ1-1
TGTGCCAGCGTGCAGAGGGAGAGTCAAGCTTACTTT
CASVQRESQAYF
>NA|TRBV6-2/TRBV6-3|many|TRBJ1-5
TGTGCCAGCAGTTACCCCTTCTCAGGACAGCAGAATCAGCCCCAGCATTTT
CASSYPFSGQQNQPQHF
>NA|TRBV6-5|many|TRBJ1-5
TGTGCCAGCAGCTTAGAGCAAAATCAGCCCCAGCATTTT
CASSLEQNQPQHF
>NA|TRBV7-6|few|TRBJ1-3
TGTGCCAGCAGCCCCCTGGGGGGATCAGGAAACACCATATATTTT
CASSPLGGSGNTIYF
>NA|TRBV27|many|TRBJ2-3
TGTGTCAGCGCCTATCCAACCCTTAAATCAACGCAGTATTTT
CVSAYPTLKSTQYF
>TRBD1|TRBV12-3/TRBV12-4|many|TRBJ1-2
TGTGCCAGCAGTTTAAGGTCGGGACAGGGGCCCTATGGCTACACCTTC
CASSLRSGQGPYGYTF
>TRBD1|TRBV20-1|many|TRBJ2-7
TGCAGTGCTAGAGGTCCCGGGACAGGGCTCGACGAGCAGTACTTC
CSARGPGTGLDEQYF
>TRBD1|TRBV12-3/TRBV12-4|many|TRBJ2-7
TGTGCCAGCAGTTTCGCAGACAGGGGGGGATACGAGCAGTACTTC
CASSFADRGGYEQYF
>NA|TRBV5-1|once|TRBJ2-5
TGCGCCAGCAGCTTGGCAACAGGGAGTGGGCAAGAGACCCAGTGCTTC
CASSLATGSGQETQCF
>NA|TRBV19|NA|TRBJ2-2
TGTGCCAGTAGTTTGGGGGGGCCGAACACCGGGGAGCTGTTTTTT
CASSLGGPNTGELFF
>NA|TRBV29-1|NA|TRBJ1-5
TGCAGCGTCTCTGACACCAGCAATCAGCCCCAGCATTTT
CSVSDTSNQPQHF
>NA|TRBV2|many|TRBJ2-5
TGTGCCAGCAGTGACCTGACCCCTCTGGAGGAGACCCAGTACTTC
CASSDLTPLEETQYF
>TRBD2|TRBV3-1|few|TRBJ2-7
TGTGCCAGCAGCCATGGGACTAGCTCCTACGAGCAGTACTTC
CASSHGTSSYEQYF
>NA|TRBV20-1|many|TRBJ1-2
TGCAGTGCTAGAAACCCGGCATACAGGTCTAACTATGGCTACACCTTC
CSARNPAYRSNYGYTF
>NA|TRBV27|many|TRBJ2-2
TGTGCCAGCAGTTCACAGACCGGGGAGCTGTTTTTT
CASSSQTGELFF
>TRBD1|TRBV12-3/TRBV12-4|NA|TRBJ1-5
TGTGCCAGCAGAGCAGGGGGTTCGGGCAATCAGCCCCAGCATTTT
CASRAGGSGNQPQHF
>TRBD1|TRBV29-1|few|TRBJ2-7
TGCAGCGTCCCCGACAGGGGGCGCGTCAACGAGCAGTACTTC
CSVPDRGRVNEQYF
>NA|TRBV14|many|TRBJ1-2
TGTGCCAGCAGCCCGACAGCTAACTATGGCTACACCTTC
CASSPTANYGYTF
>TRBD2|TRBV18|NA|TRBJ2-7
TGTGCCAGCTCGAGGACTAGCGGGAGCCTCCCACCCTACGAGCAGTACTTC
CASSRTSGSLPPYEQYF
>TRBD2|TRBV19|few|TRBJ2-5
TGTGCCAGTAGGCCTAGCGGGCACCAAGAGACCCAGTACTTC
CASRPSGHQETQYF
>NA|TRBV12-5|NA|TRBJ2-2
TGTGCTAGCCGGGACGATTCGACCGGGGAGCTGTGTTTT
CASRDDSTGELCF
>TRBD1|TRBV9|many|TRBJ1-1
TGTGCCAGCAGCGTCACAGGGGGACCGAACACTGAAGCTTTCTTT
CASSVTGGPNTEAFF
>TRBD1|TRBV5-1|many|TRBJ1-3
TGCGCCAGCAGCTACGGGACAGGGGGCAAGAACACCATATATTTT
CASSYGTGGKNTIYF
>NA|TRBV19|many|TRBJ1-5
TGTGCCAGTATCGACAGGTTGAGCAATCAGCCCCAGCATTTT
CASIDRLSNQPQHF
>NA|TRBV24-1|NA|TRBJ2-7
TGTGCCACCAGTGACCCCTCGAGTCCCTACGAGCAGTACTTC
CATSDPSSPYEQYF
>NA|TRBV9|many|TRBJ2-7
TGTGCCAGCAGCCCCCGTAATGAAGACCACGAGCAGTACTTC
CASSPRNEDHEQYF
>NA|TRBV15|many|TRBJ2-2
TGTGCCACCAGCAGAGATTCGCTCTCCGGGGAGCTGTTTTTT
CATSRDSLSGELFF
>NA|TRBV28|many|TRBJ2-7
TGTGCCAGCAGTTTATCGTCAGGGTTGTACTTC
CASSLSSGLYF
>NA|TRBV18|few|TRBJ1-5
TGTGCCAGCTCACCAACAGGGCCCGGCAATCAGCCCCAGCATTTT
CASSPTGPGNQPQHF
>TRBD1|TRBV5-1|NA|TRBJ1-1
TGCGCCAGCAGCTTCGACAGGGTTTTCGGGACTGAAGCTTTCTTT
CASSFDRVFGTEAFF
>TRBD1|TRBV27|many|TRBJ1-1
TGTGCCAGCAGTCTGTACAGGGGGTCTAAGAACACTGAAGCTTTCTTT
CASSLYRGSKNTEAFF
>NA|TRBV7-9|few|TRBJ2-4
TGTGCCAGCAGCTTTGGGACCGACGAATACAAAAACATTCAGTACTTC
CASSFGTDEYKNIQYF
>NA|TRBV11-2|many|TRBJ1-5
TGTGCCAGCAGCTTCCATAGCAATCAGCCCCAGCATTTT
CASSFHSNQPQHF
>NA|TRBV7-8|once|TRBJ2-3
TGTGCCAGCAGCGGCCCGGGTCGCACAGATACGCAGTATTTT
CASSGPGRTDTQYF
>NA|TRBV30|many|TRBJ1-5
TGTGCCTGGAGTGTGCGCGGGGGCCGGAATCAGCCCCAGCATTTT
CAWSVRGGRNQPQHF
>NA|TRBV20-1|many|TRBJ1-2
TGCAGTGCTAGTCCGAGGACGTCGGATGGCTACACCTTC
CSASPRTSDGYTF
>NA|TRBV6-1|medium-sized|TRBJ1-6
TGTGCCAGCAGTGAAAGGACGAATTCACCCCTCCACTTT
CASSERTNSPLHF
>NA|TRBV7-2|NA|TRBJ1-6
TGTGCCAGCAGCTTCGGACAGCTTAATAATTCACCCCTCCACTTT
CASSFGQLNNSPLHF
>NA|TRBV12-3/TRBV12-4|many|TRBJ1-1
TGTGCCAGCAGTTTAGAGACAGAGAACACTGAAGCTTTCTTT
CASSLETENTEAFF
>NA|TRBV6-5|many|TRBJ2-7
TGTGCCAGCAGTTACTATGGGGCGCGGGGAGAGCAGTACTTC
CASSYYGARGEQYF
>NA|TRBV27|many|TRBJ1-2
TGTGCCAGCAGTTTAGCCGTAGGCTCGGGGGGCTACACCTTC
CASSLAVGSGGYTF
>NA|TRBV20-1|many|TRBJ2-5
TGCAGTGCGCAAAGGACAGAACAAGAGACCCAGTACTTC
CSAQRTEQETQYF
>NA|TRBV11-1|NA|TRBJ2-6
TGTGCCAGCAGCCCTCGGGCAATTCGGTCTGGGGCCAACGTCCTGACTTTC
CASSPRAIRSGANVLTF
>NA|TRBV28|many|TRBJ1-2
TGTGCCAGCAGTCCCCACGGGGGTGGCTATGGCTACACCTTC
CASSPHGGGYGYTF
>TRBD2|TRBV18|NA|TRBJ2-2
TGTGCCAGCTCAGACGGACTAGTTGTGCCCGGGGAGCTGTTTTTT
CASSDGLVVPGELFF
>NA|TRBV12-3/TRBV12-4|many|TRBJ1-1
TGTGCCAGCTCGCGAGGGAGTAGCACTGAAGCTTTCTTT
CASSRGSSTEAFF
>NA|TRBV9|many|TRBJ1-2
TGTGCCAGCAGCGATAGGGGCGAGAGCTATGGCTACACCTTC
CASSDRGESYGYTF
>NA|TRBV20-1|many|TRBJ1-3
TGCAGTGCTGACCGGCCGGGGGCAAGGGGTGGAAACACCATATATTTT
CSADRPGARGGNTIYF
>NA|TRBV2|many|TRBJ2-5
TGTGCCAGCAGTGATAGCGCAGGCCAAGAGACCCAGTACTTC
CASSDSAGQETQYF